The sequence of this TCR beta chain was determined in a study of blood T cell repertoires in COVID-19. The repertoire was sequenced with immunoSEQ multiplex PCR; TCRdb's copy has only in-frame clones and lacks some. The table records under 60,000 clones, roughly 82% of them present only once. Germline-derived CDR1 and CDR2 are SGHTA and FQGNSA. V was cut by 4 bases and J by 6 bases, with 12 bases left in between. There are 14 residues in the CDR3. This TCR came from a middle-aged man with acute or convalescent COVID-19. J is TRBJ1-4 and V is TRBV7-2; TRBD1 is a possible D gene (5 bases). The specimen sequenced was peripheral blood. CDR3 DNA sequence: TGTGCCAGCAGCTGGCGGGGGACCGATGAAAAACTGTTTTTT. It specifies CASSWRGTDEKLFF.